This T cell receptor beta chain emerged from a study of blood T cell repertoires in COVID-19. This clone was observed a few times. The data were produced by immunoSEQ multiplex PCR, yet TCRdb's version contains in-frame clones alone and is incomplete. The table includes roughly 76,000 clones, over 70% detected once. From germline, CDR1 is SNHLY and CDR2 FYNNEI. Trimming took 8 bases from V and 7 from J, leaving 12 bases between them. The CDR3 is 13 amino acids. This TCR was recovered from a man between 65 and 85 years old with acute or convalescent COVID-19. V is TRBV2 and J is TRBJ1-6; D may be TRBD1 (5 bases). What was sequenced was peripheral blood. CDR3 in DNA: TGTGCCAGCGGGCGGGGGGAGAATTCACCCCTCCACTTT. Translated, it gives CASGRGENSPLHF.